Listed below are T cell receptor beta chains from one sample, sequenced in a study of response to subunit inactivated influenza vaccine. Each CDR3 protein is one row after TCRdb ran MiXCR on the RT-PCR reads. The data contain over 150,000 distinct CDR3 sequences, over 8.5% of them seen just once; the ten biggest clones take up approximately 39%. The sequencing used CD8+ T cells sorted from PBMCs, collected 23 months after vaccination. These receptor sequences come from a man between 50 and 69 years old who received an inactivated influenza vaccine. Both conserved end residues are part of each CDR3. Each record gives: V gene, clone size, CDR3 protein. Clone size is stated in some rows and not others, as once, few, many or a class when expanded.

>TRBV20-1|.
CSASLTGNNQPQHF
>TRBV14|.
CASSHSGQLYEQYF
>TRBV3-1|few
CASSQVGGWQGRPYNEQFF
>TRBV3-1|.
CASSQRGGGSGEKLFF
>TRBV9|.
CASSVDGGGGTEQFF
>TRBV4-3|many
CASSQDPGTGIYEQYF
>TRBV4-1|many
CASSQSQGRVTDTQYF
>TRBV5-5|.
CASSYRMAYEQYF
>TRBV12-3/TRBV12-4|.
CASSRDRGTGKLFF
>TRBV10-3|few
CATAGSDRDYEQYF
>TRBV29-1|few
CSAEGGRDTDTQYF
>TRBV20-1|many
CSAPDRGRSNTGELFF
>TRBV5-6|many
CASSWTNHYEQYF
>TRBV20-1|.
CSAPVAGPVEAEAFF
>TRBV2|.
CASSEPTGGGGSYNEQFF
>TRBV2|many
CASSEALVIETQYF
>TRBV5-6|few
CASSMRSLNTEAFF